The 7 T cell receptor beta chains presented below share a single source sample, sequenced in a study of control samples from healthy donors and cancer patients. The table came from immunoSEQ multiplex PCR; TCRdb's copy has only in-frame clones and leaves some out. The sample includes about 170,000 clones, around 90% of them seen just once. Sequencing used blood. The receptors shown here come from a man between 25 and 39 years old in good health.

The CDR3 DNA is TGCGCCAGCAGCCAACCCCCCTCCAACACTGAAGCTTTCTTT. It is translated as CASSQPPSNTEAFF. The chain carries TRBV4-1 and TRBJ1-1; D remains unclear. V lost 2 bases and J lost 2, with 9 bases in between. The CDR3 spans 14 residues. CDR1 MGHRA and CDR2 YSYEKL come from the germline V gene.

The chain couples TRBV18 to TRBJ2-2; TRBD1 matches at 7 bases. CDR1 and CDR2 from the germline V gene are KGHSH and LQKENI. The V gene end was trimmed by 5 bases and the J gene end by 0 bases; junction bases not matched to a gene: 12. CDR3 size: 18 residues. The CDR3 spells CASSSGQPSFANTGELFF. The DNA for the CDR3 is TGTGCCAGCTCATCGGGACAGCCTTCCTTCGCGAACACCGGGGAGCTGTTTTTT.

This clone was picked up one time. The chain couples TRBV28 to TRBJ1-2, with a weak D call TRBD1 (5 bases). Germline CDR1 reads MDHEN; CDR2 reads SYDVKM. This CDR3 contains 15 residues. The V and J ends lost 7 bases and 4 bases respectively, with 19 bases between them. CDR3 sequence reads: CASTRSGTQIYGYTF. In DNA, the CDR3 is TGTGCCAGCACCCGTTCCGGGACCCAAATCTATGGCTACACCTTC.

The V call is TRBV5-4, the J call TRBJ1-6; possibly TRBD1 for D (5 bases). The length of the CDR3 is 15 residues. The V gene lost 3 bases and the J gene lost 6 bases, with 13 bases spanning the gap. The germline V gene encodes CDR1 SGHNT and CDR2 YYREEE (reference sequence). The CDR3 sequence: CASSSPGPTNSPLHF. In nucleotides, the CDR3 is TGTGCCAGCAGCTCTCCGGGACCGACTAATTCACCCCTCCACTTT.

V usage is TRBV29-1 and J usage is TRBJ1-1; possible D gene TRBD1, 6 bases. CDR3 length equals 13 residues. Trimming cost V 4 bases and J 2 bases, with 11 bases left between them. Germline CDR1 is SQVTM and CDR2 is ANQGSEA. CDR3 sequence reads: CSVVKGGNTEAFF. The CDR3 bases are TGCAGCGTTGTAAAGGGGGGTAACACTGAAGCTTTCTTT.

The chain employs TRBV2 and TRBJ2-7, with TRBD1 matching over 9 bases. The J segment lost 4 bases and the V segment lost 5 bases, leaving 6 bases of the junction unmatched. This CDR3 has 14 residues. Germline V gene data show CDR1 as SNHLY and CDR2 as FYNNEI. The CDR3 protein is CASSPGQGIYEQYF. The DNA of the CDR3 is TGTGCCAGCAGTCCGGGACAGGGAATTTACGAGCAGTACTTC.

This rearrangement joins TRBV19 to TRBJ1-5; D not certain. V dropped 6 bases and J dropped 7 bases, with 13 bases sitting between them. The CDR3 runs 13 residues. CDR1 LNHDA and CDR2 SQIVND come from the germline V gene (reference sequence). In DNA form, the CDR3 reads TGTGCCAGTAGCGAAGGGCGCGGACAGCCCCAGCATTTT. This encodes CASSEGRGQPQHF. Combining the CDR3 with reference TRBV19 and TRBJ1-5 gives the whole variable domain DGGITQSPKYLFRKEGQNVTLSCEQNLNHDAMYWYRQDPGQGLRLIYYSQIVNDFQKGDIAEGYSVSREKKESFPLTVTSAQKNPTAFYLCASSEGRGQPQHFGDGTRLSIL.